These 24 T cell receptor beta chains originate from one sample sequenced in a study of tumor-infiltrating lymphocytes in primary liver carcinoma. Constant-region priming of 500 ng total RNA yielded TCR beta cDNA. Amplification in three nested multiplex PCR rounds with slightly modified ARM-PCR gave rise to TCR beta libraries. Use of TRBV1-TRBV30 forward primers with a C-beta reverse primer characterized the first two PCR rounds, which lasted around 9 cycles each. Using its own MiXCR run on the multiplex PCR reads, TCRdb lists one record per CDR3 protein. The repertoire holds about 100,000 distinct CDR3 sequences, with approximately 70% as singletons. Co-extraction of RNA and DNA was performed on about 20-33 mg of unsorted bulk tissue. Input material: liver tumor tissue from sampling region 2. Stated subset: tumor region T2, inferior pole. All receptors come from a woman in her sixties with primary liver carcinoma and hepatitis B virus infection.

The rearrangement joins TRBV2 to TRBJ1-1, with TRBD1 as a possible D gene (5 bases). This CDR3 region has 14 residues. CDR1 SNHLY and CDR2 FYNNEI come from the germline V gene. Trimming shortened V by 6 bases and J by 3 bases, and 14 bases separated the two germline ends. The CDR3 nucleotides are TGTGCCAGCAGGAAGGGGACGGGGGACACTGAAGCTTTCTTT. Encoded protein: CASRKGTGDTEAFF.

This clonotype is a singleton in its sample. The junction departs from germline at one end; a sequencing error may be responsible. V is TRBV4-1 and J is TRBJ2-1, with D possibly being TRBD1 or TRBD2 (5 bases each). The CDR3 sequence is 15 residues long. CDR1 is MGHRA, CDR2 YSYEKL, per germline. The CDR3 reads CASSHRGGLNIEQFF. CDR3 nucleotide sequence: TGCGCGAGCAGCCACCGGGGCGGGCTCAATATTGAGCAGTTCTTC.

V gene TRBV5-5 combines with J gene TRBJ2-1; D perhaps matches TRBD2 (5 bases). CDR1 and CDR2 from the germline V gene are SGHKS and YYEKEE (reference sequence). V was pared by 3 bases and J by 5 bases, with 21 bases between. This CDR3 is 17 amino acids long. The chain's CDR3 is CASSSGGDSVRDNEQFF. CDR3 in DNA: TGTGCCAGCAGCTCGGGTGGTGATAGCGTGAGGGACAATGAGCAGTTCTTC.

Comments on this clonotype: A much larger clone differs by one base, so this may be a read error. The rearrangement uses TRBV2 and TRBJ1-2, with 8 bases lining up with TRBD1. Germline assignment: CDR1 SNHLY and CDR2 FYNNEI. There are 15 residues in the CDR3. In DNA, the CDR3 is TGTGCCAGCAGCTCAGCCGTCGGACAGGGCTATGACTACACCTTC. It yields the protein CASSSAVGQGYDYTF.

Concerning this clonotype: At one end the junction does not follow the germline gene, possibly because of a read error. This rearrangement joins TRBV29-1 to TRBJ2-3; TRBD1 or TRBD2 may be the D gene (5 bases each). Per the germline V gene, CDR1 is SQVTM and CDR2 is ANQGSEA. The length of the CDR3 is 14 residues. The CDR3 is CTAHRDPSTDTEYF. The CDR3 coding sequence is TGCACCGCCCACCGGGACCCCAGCACAGATACGGAGTATTTT.

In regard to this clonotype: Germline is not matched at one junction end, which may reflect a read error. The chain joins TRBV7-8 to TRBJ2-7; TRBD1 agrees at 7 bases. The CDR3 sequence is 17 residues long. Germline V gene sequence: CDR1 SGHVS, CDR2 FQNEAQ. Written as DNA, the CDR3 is TGTGCCAGCACCTTAGGAGTTGCGAGAGGGGGCTACTACGAGCAGTACTTC. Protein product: CASTLGVARGGYYEQYF. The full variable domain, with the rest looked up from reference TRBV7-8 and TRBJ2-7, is GAGVSQSPRYKVAKRGQDVALRCDPISGHVSLFWYQQALGQGPEFLTYFQNEAQLDKSGLPSDRFFAERPEGSVSTLKIQRTQQEDSAVYLCASTLGVARGGYYEQYFGPGTRLTVT.

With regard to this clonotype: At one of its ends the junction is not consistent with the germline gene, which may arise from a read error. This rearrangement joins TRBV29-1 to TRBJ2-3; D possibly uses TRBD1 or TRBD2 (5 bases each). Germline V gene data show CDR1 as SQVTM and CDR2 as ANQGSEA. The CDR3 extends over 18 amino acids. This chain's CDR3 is CSVEALGKVGVSADTQYF. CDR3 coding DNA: TGCAGCGTCGAAGCGTTGGGCAAGGTGGGGGTTAGCGCAGATACGCAGTATTTT.

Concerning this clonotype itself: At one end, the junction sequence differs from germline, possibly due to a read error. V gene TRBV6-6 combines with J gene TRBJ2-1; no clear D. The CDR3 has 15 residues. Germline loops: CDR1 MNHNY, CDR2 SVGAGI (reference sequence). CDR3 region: CASSYVPPTYNEQFF. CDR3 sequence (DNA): TGTGCCAGCAGTTACGTGCCCCCCACCTACAATGAACAGTTCTTC.

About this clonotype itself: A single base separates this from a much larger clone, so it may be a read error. The CDR3 DNA is TGTGCCTGGAGGGTTGGGGGGATAAGGACTGAAGCTTTCTTT. Its translation is CAWRVGGIRTEAFF. V and J are TRBV30 and TRBJ1-1, with D maybe TRBD1 (5 bases). Trimming stripped 3 bases from V and 5 bases from J, with 16 bases between. CDR1 is GTSNPN, CDR2 SVGIG, per germline (reference sequence). The CDR3 has 14 residues.

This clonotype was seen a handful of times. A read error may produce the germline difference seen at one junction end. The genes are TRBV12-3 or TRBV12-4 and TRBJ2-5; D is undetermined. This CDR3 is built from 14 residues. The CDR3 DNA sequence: TGTGCTAGCAGTTTCCTAGTGGGAATGGGGACCCAGTACTTC. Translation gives CASSFLVGMGTQYF.

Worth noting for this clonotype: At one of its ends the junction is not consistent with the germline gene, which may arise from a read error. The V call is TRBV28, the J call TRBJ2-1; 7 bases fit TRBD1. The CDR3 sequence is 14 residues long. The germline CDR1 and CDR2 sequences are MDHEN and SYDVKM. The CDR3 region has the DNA TGCGTCAGCAGAAGGACAGGTGGGTTTGGTGAGCAGTTCTTC. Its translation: CVSRRTGGFGEQFF.

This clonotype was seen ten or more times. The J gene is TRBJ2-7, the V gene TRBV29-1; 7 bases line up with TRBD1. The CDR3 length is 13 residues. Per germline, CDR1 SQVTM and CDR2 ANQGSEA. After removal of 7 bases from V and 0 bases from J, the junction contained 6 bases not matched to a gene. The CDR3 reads CSGRQGNSYEQYF. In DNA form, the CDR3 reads TGCAGCGGACGACAGGGTAACTCCTACGAGCAGTACTTC.

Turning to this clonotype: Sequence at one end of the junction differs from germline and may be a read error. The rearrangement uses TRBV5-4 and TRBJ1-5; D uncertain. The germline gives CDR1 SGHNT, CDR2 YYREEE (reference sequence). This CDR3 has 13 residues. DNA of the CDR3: TGTGCCAGCAGCGCTAACGGGGATCAGCCCCAGCACTTT. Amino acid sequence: CASSANGDQPQHF.

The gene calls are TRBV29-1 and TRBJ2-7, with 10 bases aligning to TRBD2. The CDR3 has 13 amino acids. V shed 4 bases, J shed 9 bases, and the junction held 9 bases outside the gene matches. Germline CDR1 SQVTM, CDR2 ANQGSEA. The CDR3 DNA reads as TGCAGCGTTGGAGGGCTAGCGGGAGCCGGGCAGTACTTC. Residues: CSVGGLAGAGQYF.

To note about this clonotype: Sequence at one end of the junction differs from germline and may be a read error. CDR3 residues: CATWIAITGELFF. CDR3 nucleotide sequence: TGTGCCACCTGGATAGCGATCACCGGGGAGCTCTTTTTT. This chain connects TRBV12-3 or TRBV12-4 to TRBJ2-2, with a possible D match to TRBD2 (5 bases). This CDR3 is built from 13 residues.

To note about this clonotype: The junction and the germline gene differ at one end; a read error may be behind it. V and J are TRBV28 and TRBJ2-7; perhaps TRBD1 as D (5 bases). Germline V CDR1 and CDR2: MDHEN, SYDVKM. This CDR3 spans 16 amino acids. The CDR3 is CASTPRGASVSYEEYF. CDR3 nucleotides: TGTGCCAGCACACCTCGTGGGGCTAGTGTCTCCTACGAGGAGTACTTC. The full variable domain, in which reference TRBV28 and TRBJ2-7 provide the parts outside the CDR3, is DVKVTQSSRYLVKRTGEKVFLECVQDMDHENMFWYRQDPGLGLRLIYFSYDVKMKEKGDIPEGYSVSREKKERFSLILESASTNQTSMYLCASTPRGASVSYEEYFGPGTRLTVT.

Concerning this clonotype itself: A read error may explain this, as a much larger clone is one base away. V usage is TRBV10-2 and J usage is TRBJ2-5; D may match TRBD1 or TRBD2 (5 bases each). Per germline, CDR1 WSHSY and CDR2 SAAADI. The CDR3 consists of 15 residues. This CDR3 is CASSLLWGIGEIQYF. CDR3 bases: TGCGCCAGCAGTCTCCTCTGGGGGATCGGGGAGATCCAGTACTTC.

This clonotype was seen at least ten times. CDR3 DNA: TGTGCCAGCAACGGTCCCAGGGGCCACGAGCAGTACTTC. This sequence encodes CASNGPRGHEQYF. This chain joins TRBV6-5 and TRBJ2-7, with D perhaps TRBD1 (6 bases). Trimming took 7 bases from V and 5 from J, leaving 15 bases between them. Germline lookup yields CDR1 MNHEY and CDR2 SVGAGI. The CDR3 has 13 residues.

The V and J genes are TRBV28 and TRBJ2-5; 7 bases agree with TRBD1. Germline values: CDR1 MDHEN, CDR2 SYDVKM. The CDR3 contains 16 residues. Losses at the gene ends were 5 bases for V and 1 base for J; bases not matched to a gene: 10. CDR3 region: CASSPATGLGQETQYF. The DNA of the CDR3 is TGTGCCAGCAGTCCCGCGACAGGGCTGGGCCAAGAGACCCAGTACTTC.

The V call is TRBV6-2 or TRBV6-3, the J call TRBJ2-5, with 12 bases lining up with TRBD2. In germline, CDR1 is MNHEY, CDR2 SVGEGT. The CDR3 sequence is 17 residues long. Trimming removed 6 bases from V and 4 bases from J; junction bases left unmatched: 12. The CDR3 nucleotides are TGTGCCAGCAGAAACCAACGGACTAGCGGGACGGGAGAGACCCAGTACTTC. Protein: CASRNQRTSGTGETQYF.

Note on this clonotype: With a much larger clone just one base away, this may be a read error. Here the CDR3 reads CARQGRGYNEQFF. The CDR3, as DNA: TGCGCCAGACAGGGGAGGGGGTACAATGAGCAGTTCTTC. The chain couples TRBV10-2 to TRBJ2-1; D is possibly TRBD1 or TRBD2 (7 bases each). Germline V gene lookup returns CDR1 WSHSY and CDR2 SAAADI. Trimming took 9 bases from V and 4 from J, leaving 13 bases between them. This CDR3 has 13 residues.

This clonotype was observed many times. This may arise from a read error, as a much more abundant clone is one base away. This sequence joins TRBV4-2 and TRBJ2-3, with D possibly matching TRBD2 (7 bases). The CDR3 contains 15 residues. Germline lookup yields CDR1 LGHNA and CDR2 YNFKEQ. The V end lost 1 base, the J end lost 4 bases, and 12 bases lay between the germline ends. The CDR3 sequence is CASSQGEGGSDTQYF. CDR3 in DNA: TGTGCCAGCAGCCAAGGGGAGGGGGGCTCAGATACGCAGTATTTT.

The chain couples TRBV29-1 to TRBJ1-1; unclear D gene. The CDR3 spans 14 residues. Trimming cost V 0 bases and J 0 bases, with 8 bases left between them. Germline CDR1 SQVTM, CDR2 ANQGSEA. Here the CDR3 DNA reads TGCAGCGTTGAAGATGTCGGTGTGAACACTGAAGCTTTCTTT. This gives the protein CSVEDVGVNTEAFF.

CDR3 protein: CASSSTLSSRPQYF. The CDR3 DNA is TGTGCCAGCAGCTCGACCCTAAGTAGTCGGCCCCAGTATTTT. The V gene is TRBV28, the J gene TRBJ1-5; D is unresolved. The DNA end is more similar to TRBJ2-3, so the J call may be wrong. This CDR3 spans 14 amino acids. CDR1 is MDHEN and CDR2 is SYDVKM in the germline V gene.